Listed below are T cell receptor beta chains from one sample, sequenced in a study of T cell changes during pregnancy in multiple sclerosis. The data were produced by immunoSEQ multiplex PCR, yet TCRdb's version contains in-frame clones alone and is incomplete. The profile shows 57,000 or so clones, 75% to 95% of them singletons. The material was peripheral blood, obtained after pregnancy. Receptors were obtained from a female donor in good health, enrolled as a control in a pregnancy study. Both conserved end residues are part of each CDR3. Fields, in order: clone size, J gene, D gene, V gene, CDR3 DNA, CDR3 protein. The D gene is left open where the match is weak. Clone sizes are given selectively: once, few, many, or a class where the clone is expanded.

clone size: once; J gene: TRBJ2-1; D gene: TRBD2; V gene: TRBV30; CDR3 DNA: TGTGCCTGGAGCGTTGGCGGGGGGGCCGTTGAGCAGTTCTTC; CDR3 protein: CAWSVGGGAVEQFF
clone size: .; J gene: TRBJ1-1; D gene: .; V gene: TRBV7-9; CDR3 DNA: TGTGCCAGCAGCTTAGGGCAGGAGAACACTGAAGCTTTCTTT; CDR3 protein: CASSLGQENTEAFF
clone size: .; J gene: TRBJ2-3; D gene: .; V gene: TRBV28; CDR3 DNA: TGTGCCAGCAGATTTCCAGGGGCAAGCACAGATACGCAGTATTTT; CDR3 protein: CASRFPGASTDTQYF
clone size: .; J gene: TRBJ1-1; D gene: TRBD1; V gene: TRBV4-3; CDR3 DNA: TGCGCCAGCAGCCATAACAGGGGCACCACTGAAGCTTTCTTT; CDR3 protein: CASSHNRGTTEAFF
clone size: .; J gene: TRBJ1-5; D gene: TRBD1; V gene: TRBV10-2; CDR3 DNA: TGCGCCAGCAGTGAGTTTAGACAGGGCCATCAGCCCCAGCATTTT; CDR3 protein: CASSEFRQGHQPQHF
clone size: .; J gene: TRBJ2-7; D gene: .; V gene: TRBV7-9; CDR3 DNA: TGTGCCAGCAGCTATGGCGGGAATCCCGAGCAGTACTTC; CDR3 protein: CASSYGGNPEQYF
clone size: .; J gene: TRBJ1-2; D gene: .; V gene: TRBV5-6; CDR3 DNA: TGTGCCAGCGGATGGCGGTCCTCTAACTATGGCTACACCTTC; CDR3 protein: CASGWRSSNYGYTF
clone size: .; J gene: TRBJ2-2; D gene: TRBD2; V gene: TRBV5-1; CDR3 DNA: TGCGCCAGCAGCTCTGGGGTAGCGGGGGCCGGGGAGCTGTTTTTT; CDR3 protein: CASSSGVAGAGELFF
clone size: .; J gene: TRBJ2-5; D gene: .; V gene: TRBV7-3; CDR3 DNA: TGTGCCAGCAGTCAAACAGGGATCCAAGAGACCCAGTACTTC; CDR3 protein: CASSQTGIQETQYF
clone size: .; J gene: TRBJ2-1; D gene: TRBD2; V gene: TRBV29-1; CDR3 DNA: TGCAGCGCCCAGCGGGAGGGCCGTGAGCAGTTCTTC; CDR3 protein: CSAQREGREQFF
clone size: .; J gene: TRBJ1-6; D gene: TRBD1; V gene: TRBV6-1; CDR3 DNA: TGTGCCAGCAGTGAAGAGGAGGGGGCAGGGGGCTCCTATAATTCACCCCTCCACTTT; CDR3 protein: CASSEEEGAGGSYNSPLHF
clone size: .; J gene: TRBJ1-4; D gene: .; V gene: TRBV19; CDR3 DNA: TGTGCCAGTAGTATGAGGTCAAGCCCTAATGAAAAACTGTTTTTT; CDR3 protein: CASSMRSSPNEKLFF
clone size: .; J gene: TRBJ2-2; D gene: TRBD1; V gene: TRBV29-1; CDR3 DNA: TGCAGCGTTGACAGGACAGGGACCGGGGAGCTGTTTTTT; CDR3 protein: CSVDRTGTGELFF
clone size: .; J gene: TRBJ2-1; D gene: .; V gene: TRBV4-3; CDR3 DNA: TGCGCCAGCAGCCAGCTCGGTCCCTACAATGAGCAGTTCTTC; CDR3 protein: CASSQLGPYNEQFF
clone size: .; J gene: TRBJ2-7; D gene: TRBD1; V gene: TRBV19; CDR3 DNA: TGTGCCAGTCACGGGACAGATCACTACGAGCAGTACTTC; CDR3 protein: CASHGTDHYEQYF
clone size: .; J gene: TRBJ2-7; D gene: TRBD1; V gene: TRBV10-1; CDR3 DNA: TGCGCCAGCAGTGAGTCGAGAGGGGGGACAGGGGGCTACGAGCAGTACTTC; CDR3 protein: CASSESRGGTGGYEQYF
clone size: few; J gene: TRBJ1-1; D gene: .; V gene: TRBV27; CDR3 DNA: TGTGCCAGCAAGCAGGGGACAAACGGAGGGAACACTGAAGCTTTCTTT; CDR3 protein: CASKQGTNGGNTEAFF
clone size: .; J gene: TRBJ2-3; D gene: .; V gene: TRBV7-2; CDR3 DNA: TGTGCCAGCAGCTTAGATACCCGGGATACGCAGTATTTT; CDR3 protein: CASSLDTRDTQYF
clone size: .; J gene: TRBJ1-3; D gene: .; V gene: TRBV27; CDR3 DNA: TGTGCCAGCAGTTCCCTGGAGGAGACGGCCATATATTTT; CDR3 protein: CASSSLEETAIYF
clone size: .; J gene: TRBJ2-1; D gene: TRBD2; V gene: TRBV4-3; CDR3 DNA: TGCGCCAGCAGTCATGGACTAGCGGAATACAATGAGCAGTTCTTC; CDR3 protein: CASSHGLAEYNEQFF
clone size: .; J gene: TRBJ2-2; D gene: TRBD2; V gene: TRBV5-1; CDR3 DNA: TGCGCCAGCAGCTATACTAGCGGGAGGGAGCTGTTTTTT; CDR3 protein: CASSYTSGRELFF
clone size: .; J gene: TRBJ2-5; D gene: TRBD1; V gene: TRBV7-7; CDR3 DNA: TGTGCTAGCAGCTTACAGGGGGCGCAGAAGACCCAGTACTTC; CDR3 protein: CASSLQGAQKTQYF
clone size: once; J gene: TRBJ1-2; D gene: TRBD1; V gene: TRBV6-5; CDR3 DNA: TGTGCCAGCAGTTACTCCCCTCTTGACAGGGGGCGCGGCTACACCTTC; CDR3 protein: CASSYSPLDRGRGYTF
clone size: .; J gene: TRBJ2-7; D gene: .; V gene: TRBV5-5; CDR3 DNA: TGTGCCAACACAGGAGGGACAGCGTGGGCCGAGCAGTACTTC; CDR3 protein: CANTGGTAWAEQYF
clone size: .; J gene: TRBJ2-3; D gene: .; V gene: TRBV11-3; CDR3 DNA: TGTGCCAGCAGCTTTGGCGGTAGCACAGATACGCAGTATTTT; CDR3 protein: CASSFGGSTDTQYF